The entry that follows covers one T cell receptor beta chain sequence. The CDR3 is 13 amino acids. V lost 5 bases, J lost 1 base, and 5 bases lay in between. Generated by immunoSEQ multiplex PCR, the TCRdb table keeps only in-frame clones and is missing some. The data show 200,000 or so clones, more than 85% seen once. The sample is drawn from a study of blood T cell repertoires in COVID-19. The chain couples TRBV12-3 or TRBV12-4 to TRBJ2-2; D unclear. Sequencing was performed on peripheral blood. This TCR came from a man between 60 and 75 years old with COVID-19, enrolled during active disease. The CDR3, as DNA: TGTGCCAGCAGTCCCGGGAACACCGGGGAGCTGTTTTTT. This encodes CASSPGNTGELFF.